The TCR beta chain described here comes from a study of blood T cells in healthy people across ages. General study points: Donors of long life had a larger count of naive CD4+ cells and greater diversity than aged donors.

Worth noting for this clonotype: The antigen is not known. Compared with germline, one end of the junction differs, possibly owing to a read error.

The CDR3 runs 15 residues. CDR1 and CDR2 (germline): SGHVS, FQNEAQ. A second PCR, run for about 7 to 12 cycles, used a sample-barcoded 5' primer plus a J-beta primer mix. MiXCR was run by TCRdb on the 5' RACE reads, yielding one entry per CDR3 protein. The sample contains some 1.1 million distinct CDR3 sequences, roughly two fifths of which appear only once. The rearrangement uses TRBV7-8 and TRBJ2-2, with D maybe TRBD1 (5 bases). This sequence was found in a man between 18 and 29 years old in good health. Sequencing input: blood. CDR3 sequence reads: CASSLVPGNIGELFF. The CDR3 DNA reads TGTGCCAGCAGCTTAGTACCAGGGAACATCGGGGAGCTGTTTTTT.